One and the same sample provided the 26 T cell receptor beta chains below, sequenced in a study of cytomegalovirus exposure and HLA in healthy donors. Repertoires were generated with immunoSEQ multiplex PCR, while TCRdb's copy carries only in-frame clones and drops some. The profile shows about 260,000 clones, 90% of them singletons. The sequenced sample consisted of PBMCs. The receptor source for this set is a woman aged 25 to 39 in good health and CMV-seronegative.

The chain has TRBV9 and TRBJ2-2; no definite D call. CDR1 and CDR2 (germline): SGDLS, YYNGEE. This CDR3 is 12 amino acids long. Trimming stripped 3 bases from V and 7 bases from J, with 7 bases between. CDR3 sequence (DNA): TGTGCCAGCAGCGCTAACGGCGGGGAGCTGTTTTTT. Translating it yields CASSANGGELFF. Complete variable domain (other parts from reference TRBV9 and TRBJ2-2): DSGVTQTPKHLITATGQRVTLRCSPRSGDLSVYWYQQSLDQGLQFLIQYYNGEERAKGNILERFSAQQFPDLHSELNLSSLELGDSALYFCASSANGGELFFGEGSRLTVL.

The chain links TRBV28 to TRBJ1-5; D gene ambiguous. Looked up from germline, CDR1 is MDHEN and CDR2 is SYDVKM. The CDR3 has 16 residues. Trimming took 6 bases from V and 2 from J, leaving 17 bases between them. The CDR3 DNA reads TGTGCCAGCAGCCGGAACACCCCAGGCGGCAATCAGCCCCAGCATTTT. This codes for CASSRNTPGGNQPQHF. Together with reference TRBV28 and TRBJ1-5, the CDR3 gives the full variable domain: DVKVTQSSRYLVKRTGEKVFLECVQDMDHENMFWYRQDPGLGLRLIYFSYDVKMKEKGDIPEGYSVSREKKERFSLILESASTNQTSMYLCASSRNTPGGNQPQHFGDGTRLSIL.

CDR3 bases: TGTGCCAGCAGCTTAAGGACTAGCGGAACCTACAATGAGCAGTTCTTC. Its protein product is CASSLRTSGTYNEQFF. The V call is TRBV11-3, the J call TRBJ2-1, with 10 positions matching TRBD2. From germline, CDR1 is SGHNT and CDR2 YENEEA. This CDR3 spans 16 amino acids. V lost 2 bases, J lost 2 bases, and 3 bases stayed unmatched. The full variable domain, rest sourced from reference TRBV11-3 and TRBJ2-1, is EAGVVQSPRYKIIEKKQPVAFWCNPISGHNTLYWYLQNLGQGPELLIRYENEEAVDDSQLPKDRFSAERLKGVDSTLKIQPAELGDSAVYLCASSLRTSGTYNEQFFGPGTRLTVL.

This clone is a singleton in its sample. The J gene is TRBJ2-7, the V gene TRBV9; D not certain. V lost 3 bases, J lost 7 bases, and 14 bases lay in between. Germline CDR1 SGDLS, CDR2 YYNGEE. The CDR3 loop spans 13 amino acids. In DNA, the CDR3 is TGTGCCAGCAGCGAGACGGCTGGGTGGGAGCAGTACTTC. Protein product: CASSETAGWEQYF.

This clone was counted only a few times. The V and J genes are TRBV6-5 and TRBJ2-7, with 9 bases lining up with TRBD2. Germline V gene data show CDR1 as MNHEY and CDR2 as SVGAGI. This CDR3 is built from 14 residues. V shed 9 bases and J 3 bases; nucleotides not matched to a gene: 9. DNA of the CDR3: TGTGCCAGTACTAGGACTAGCGCTAGCTACGAGCAGTACTTC. This sequence encodes CASTRTSASYEQYF.

This chain connects TRBV6-9 to TRBJ2-1, with 11 bases that match TRBD2. Germline V CDR1 and CDR2: MNHGY, SVAAGI. This CDR3 is 15 amino acids long. V was pared by 4 bases and J by 8 bases, with 7 bases of the junction left unmatched. This chain's CDR3 is CASSLAGGPLDEQFF. For the CDR3, the DNA is TGTGCCAGCAGTTTAGCGGGAGGGCCATTAGATGAGCAGTTCTTC.

The chain is built from TRBV9 and TRBJ2-1; TRBD1 agrees at 8 bases. The CDR3 is 16 residues long. Unmatched junction bases numbered 5, after V lost 0 bases and J lost 3 bases. Germline CDR1 and CDR2: SGDLS and YYNGEE. The CDR3 loop is CASSVAVQGGYNEQFF. DNA for the CDR3: TGTGCCAGCAGCGTAGCTGTACAGGGGGGCTACAATGAGCAGTTCTTC.

The chain joins TRBV5-6 to TRBJ2-5; TRBD1 is a possible D gene (6 bases). Germline V CDR1 and CDR2: SGHDT, YYEEEE. V was trimmed by 4 bases and J by 1 base, leaving 14 bases between them. The CDR3 runs 15 residues. The CDR3 spells CASSLLPDSQETQYF. In DNA form, the CDR3 reads TGTGCCAGCAGCCTCCTTCCGGACAGCCAAGAGACCCAGTACTTC.

V usage is TRBV11-2 and J usage is TRBJ2-7, with no clear D. V was pared by 7 bases and J by 2 bases, with 9 bases between. Germline V gives CDR1 SGHAT, CDR2 FQNNGV. The CDR3 has 12 amino acids. This CDR3 is CASNTLPYEQYF. The CDR3 DNA sequence: TGTGCCAGCAATACCCTTCCCTACGAGCAGTACTTC. The variable domain in full, with the rest retrieved from reference TRBV11-2 and TRBJ2-7, is EAGVAQSPRYKIIEKRQSVAFWCNPISGHATLYWYQQILGQGPKLLIQFQNNGVVDDSQLPKDRFSAERLKGVDSTLKIQPAKLEDSAVYLCASNTLPYEQYFGPGTRLTVT.

The chain links TRBV4-1 to TRBJ1-5, with 7 bases matching TRBD1. V was clipped by 3 bases and J by 2 bases; unmatched bases: 10. Per germline, CDR1 MGHRA and CDR2 YSYEKL. The CDR3 consists of 17 residues. CDR3 nucleotides: TGCGCCAGCAGCCACCGCGACAGGGACAGTGGCAATCAGCCCCAGCATTTT. It is translated as CASSHRDRDSGNQPQHF.

This clone was seen only once. The chain recombines TRBV7-2 with TRBJ1-4, with TRBD1 matching 8 bases. V shed 3 bases and J 7 bases; nucleotides not matched to a gene: 4. Germline V gene lookup returns CDR1 SGHTA and CDR2 FQGNSA. The CDR3 has 14 residues. For the CDR3, the DNA is TGTGCCAGCAGCTTCAGGGGGCCAGGTGAAAAACTGTTTTTT. Amino acid sequence: CASSFRGPGEKLFF.

The gene calls are TRBV28 and TRBJ2-3, with D tentatively TRBD1 (6 bases). The germline V and J ends were trimmed by 4 bases and 4 bases, with 18 bases remaining between them. The CDR3 has 16 amino acids. Germline loops: CDR1 MDHEN, CDR2 SYDVKM. The CDR3 sequence: CASSSPRGASADTQYF. The CDR3 DNA is TGTGCCAGCAGTTCCCCCAGGGGCGCGAGTGCAGATACGCAGTATTTT.

This chain joins TRBV2 and TRBJ1-3, with D maybe TRBD1 (5 bases). The V and J ends lost 6 bases and 0 bases respectively, with 12 bases between them. The CDR3 extends over 15 amino acids. The germline gives CDR1 SNHLY, CDR2 FYNNEI. Here the CDR3 DNA reads TGTGCCAGCAGCCAAGACAGAAACTCTGGAAACACCATATATTTT. It specifies CASSQDRNSGNTIYF.

CDR3 amino acids: CASSFSLMNTGELFF. In DNA form, the CDR3 reads TGTGCCAGCAGCTTCTCGCTCATGAACACCGGGGAGCTGTTTTTT. The chain joins TRBV11-3 to TRBJ2-2; D is unresolved. V was trimmed by 3 bases and J by 1 base, leaving 9 bases between them. CDR3 length: 15 amino acids. Looked up from germline, CDR1 is SGHNT and CDR2 is YENEEA.

The V call is TRBV5-1, the J call TRBJ2-7; 12 nucleotides match TRBD2. V dropped 3 bases and J dropped 4; count of bases not matched to a gene: 8. Germline V lookup: CDR1 SGHRS, CDR2 YFSETQ. The CDR3 spans 16 residues. The CDR3 nucleotides read TGCGCCAGCAGCTCAGCTAGCGGGAGGGCCAGGTACGAGCAGTACTTC. Translated, it gives CASSSASGRARYEQYF.

This clone was picked up a small number of times. The chain has TRBV5-1 and TRBJ2-1; TRBD2 matches at 14 bases. Germline-derived CDR1 and CDR2 are SGHRS and YFSETQ. CDR3 size: 15 residues. Trimming cost V 5 bases and J 7 bases; bases outside gene matches: 5. The DNA of the CDR3 is TGCGCCAGCAGACCGGGACTAGCGGGAGTGAATGAGCAGTTCTTC. Its translation is CASRPGLAGVNEQFF. The variable domain in full, with the rest retrieved from reference TRBV5-1 and TRBJ2-1, is KAGVTQTPRYLIKTRGQQVTLSCSPISGHRSVSWYQQTPGQGLQFLFEYFSETQRNKGNFPGRFSGRQFSNSRSEMNVSTLELGDSALYLCASRPGLAGVNEQFFGPGTRLTVL.

The chain joins TRBV5-6 to TRBJ2-7; D might be TRBD2 (6 bases). Trimming took 3 bases from V and 2 from J, leaving 12 bases between them. Germline CDR1 is SGHDT and CDR2 is YYEEEE. The length of the CDR3 is 14 residues. CDR3 sequence reads: CASSSQGLPYEQYF. CDR3 DNA: TGTGCCAGCAGCTCGCAGGGACTTCCCTACGAGCAGTACTTC.

V is TRBV7-2 and J is TRBJ2-7; the match to TRBD1 covers 9 bases. The CDR3 consists of 15 residues. CDR1 and CDR2 (germline): SGHTA, FQGNSA. The V and J ends lost 5 bases and 5 bases, in that order; junction bases with no gene match: 10. The CDR3 bases are TGTGCCAGCAGCACCCCCGGGACAGGGTTCCACGAGCAGTACTTC. Translated, it gives CASSTPGTGFHEQYF.

The chain is built from TRBV29-1 and TRBJ2-5; TRBD2 might be the D (7 bases). The germline CDR1 and CDR2 sequences are SQVTM and ANQGSEA. Trimming left V 7 bases short and J 1 base short, with 13 bases between. The length of the CDR3 is 13 residues. This CDR3 reads CSAGGGGQETQYF. The CDR3 bases are TGCAGCGCCGGGGGCGGGGGCCAAGAGACCCAGTACTTC.

The rearrangement uses TRBV6-5 and TRBJ1-1; no clear D. The CDR3 has 13 amino acids. Trimming removed 8 bases from V and 2 bases from J, with 12 bases in between. CDR1 is MNHEY, CDR2 SVGAGI, per germline. The CDR3 loop is CASSRNSNTEAFF. CDR3 bases: TGTGCCAGCTCAAGAAACAGCAACACTGAAGCTTTCTTT.

This clone showed up just once. The CDR3 reads CASSSMSPGTEAFF. The CDR3 DNA follows: TGTGCCAGCAGTTCCATGTCTCCGGGCACTGAAGCTTTCTTT. The rearrangement links TRBV6-5 to TRBJ1-1; D uncertain. The CDR3 is made up of 14 amino acids. V lost 4 bases and J lost 4, with 13 bases in between. Germline V CDR1 and CDR2: MNHEY, SVGAGI.

The gene calls are TRBV9 and TRBJ2-6; 7 bases align to TRBD1. Trimming took 0 bases from V and 2 from J; bases not matched to a gene: 11. Germline-derived CDR1 and CDR2 are SGDLS and YYNGEE. The CDR3 runs to 19 residues. CDR3 amino acids: CASSVGPGQKVTGANVLTF. The CDR3 DNA reads as TGTGCCAGCAGCGTAGGCCCGGGACAGAAAGTGACTGGGGCCAACGTCCTGACTTTC.

This sequence joins TRBV28 and TRBJ1-1; D not certain. Germline V lookup: CDR1 MDHEN, CDR2 SYDVKM. The V and J ends lost 1 base and 0 bases respectively, with 9 bases between them. This CDR3 has 15 amino acids. CDR3 nucleotides: TGTGCCAGCAGTTTATCCTGGACTATGAACACTGAAGCTTTCTTT. Translation gives CASSLSWTMNTEAFF.

The rearrangement uses TRBV29-1 and TRBJ2-1, with 7 bases lining up with TRBD1. The germline V gene has CDR1 SQVTM and CDR2 ANQGSEA. The length of the CDR3 is 15 residues. Trimming took 6 bases from V and 8 from J; bases not matched to a gene: 16. The CDR3 bases are TGCAGCGTGGGCGTGACAGGGCTCGATGGGGATGAGCAGTTCTTC. As protein: CSVGVTGLDGDEQFF.

This rearrangement joins TRBV13 to TRBJ2-1; 7 positions match TRBD2. J gave up 7 bases and V 4 bases, and 10 bases lay outside the gene matches. CDR3 size: 15 residues. The germline V gene has CDR1 PRHDT and CDR2 FYEKMQ (reference sequence). CDR3 sequence reads: CASSSGTTYGNEQFF. The CDR3 coding sequence is TGTGCCAGCAGCTCCGGGACTACCTATGGGAATGAGCAGTTCTTC. The full variable domain, rest sourced from reference TRBV13 and TRBJ2-1, is AAGVIQSPRHLIKEKRETATLKCYPIPRHDTVYWYQQGPGQDPQFLISFYEKMQSDKGSIPDRFSAQQFSDYHSELNMSSLELGDSALYFCASSSGTTYGNEQFFGPGTRLTVL.

The chain uses TRBV6-4 and TRBJ2-7; 14 nucleotides match TRBD2. Trimming at V came to 9 bases and at J to 5 bases, leaving 12 bases not matched to a gene. Germline loops: CDR1 MRHNA, CDR2 SNTAGT. This CDR3 is built from 16 residues. CDR3 sequence reads: CARVPGLAGVRNEQYF. CDR3 nucleotides: TGTGCCAGAGTTCCGGGACTAGCGGGAGTAAGGAACGAGCAGTACTTC.